This is a list of T cell receptor beta chains from one sample in a study of CD8+CD57+ T cells in acquired aplastic anemia. TCRdb processed the reads anew with MiXCR; each CDR3 protein has one entry. The sample lists about half a million distinct CDR3 sequences, less than 35% occurring once. Sequenced material: sorted CD4+, CD8+, or CD8+CD57+ T cells (not recorded which) from PBMCs. The receptors were sampled from a human donor with aplastic anemia. CDR3s include the opening cysteine and the closing phenylalanine or tryptophan. A D gene is named only where the DNA matches it firmly. Rows give clone size only sometimes, using once, few, many, or a class for an expanded clone.

V gene	J gene	CDR3 length	clone size	D gene	CDR3 DNA	CDR3 protein
TRBV28	TRBJ2-7	17	.	.	TGTGCCAGCAGTTTGATACTCAGCCTAAAAATGAGCTACGAGCAGTACTTC	CASSLILSLKMSYEQYF
TRBV11-2	TRBJ2-1	14	.	.	TGTGCCAGCAGCTCCTTTAGTGTGTACAATGAGCAGTTCTTC	CASSSFSVYNEQFF
TRBV5-5	TRBJ1-4	14	few	.	TGTGCCAGCAGCTTGGACAGGGTCGGTGAAAAACTGTTTTTT	CASSLDRVGEKLFF
TRBV25-1	TRBJ2-5	12	.	.	TGTGCCACTCCTGGGGGGCAAGAGACCCAGTACTTC	CATPGGQETQYF
TRBV9	TRBJ2-2	16	.	TRBD2	TGTGCCAGCAGCCAGGGACTAGCGCTCGGTACCGGGGAGCTGTTTTTT	CASSQGLALGTGELFF
TRBV7-2	TRBJ2-7	12	many	.	TGTGCCAGCAGCTTATGGGGTGGCGAGCAGTACTTC	CASSLWGGEQYF
TRBV20-1	TRBJ2-3	14	few	.	TGCAGTGCTCTTCCAGGGGAAGGGGCAGATACGCAGTATTTT	CSALPGEGADTQYF
TRBV6-1	TRBJ1-1	14	.	TRBD1	TGTGCCAGCAGGGTGACAGGGTTGAGGACTGAAGCTTTCTTT	CASRVTGLRTEAFF
TRBV6-5	TRBJ2-2	12	few	.	TGTGCCAGCAGTTACGTGGCCGGGGAGCTGTTTTTT	CASSYVAGELFF
TRBV19	TRBJ1-3	13	many	.	TGTGCCAGTACCCGGAGCTCTGGAAACACCATATATTTT	CASTRSSGNTIYF
TRBV10-3	TRBJ1-2	13	many	.	TGTGCCATCAGTGAGACGGAGGGAATTGGCTACACCTTC	CAISETEGIGYTF
TRBV4-2	TRBJ2-7	17	.	.	TGTGCCAGCAGCCAAGACGTCTGGGGTTACGTAGCCTACGAGCAGTACTTC	CASSQDVWGYVAYEQYF
TRBV4-1	TRBJ1-1	14	few	.	TGCGCCAGCAGGCCACAGGGTATGGTCACTGAAGCTTTCTTT	CASRPQGMVTEAFF
TRBV9	TRBJ2-2	16	.	.	TGTGCCAGCAGCCCCCGACCGACTCTTTTTACCGGGGAGCTGTTTTTT	CASSPRPTLFTGELFF
TRBV2	TRBJ1-1	13	many	TRBD1	TGTGCCAGCAGTGAACGACCAGGGGGTGAAGCTTTCTTT	CASSERPGGEAFF
TRBV5-1	TRBJ2-3	16	.	.	TGCGCCAGCAGCTTGGCGGCCGCTACCTTCACAGATACGCAGTATTTT	CASSLAAATFTDTQYF
TRBV11-2	TRBJ2-3	14	.	TRBD2	TGTGCCAGCAGCTTCGCTAGCGGGGCAGATACGCAGTATTTT	CASSFASGADTQYF
TRBV24-1	TRBJ1-4	14	few	.	TGTGCCAGCAGCCCAACAAGGAGGCATGAAAAACTGTTTTTT	CASSPTRRHEKLFF
TRBV2	TRBJ1-5	12	.	.	.	CAITLDRGPSIF
TRBV7-9	TRBJ1-6	14	many	.	TGTGCCAGCAGCTTAAATCAAGCGGATTCACCCCTCCACTTT	CASSLNQADSPLHF
TRBV28	TRBJ2-7	15	.	TRBD2	TGTGCCAGCACCCAGACTAGCGGGAACATCTACGAGCAGTACTTC	CASTQTSGNIYEQYF
TRBV10-3	TRBJ1-5	15	.	TRBD1	TGTGCCATCAGTGGGGGGCAGGGGGCCAATCAGCCCCAGCATTTT	CAISGGQGANQPQHF
TRBV9	TRBJ1-3	16	many	TRBD1	TGTGCCAGCAGCACGGGAGGTGGACAGGCTGGAAACACCATATATTTT	CASSTGGGQAGNTIYF
TRBV25-1	TRBJ1-3	15	.	.	TGTGCCAGCAGTGCTCACAGAAGCTCTGGAAACACCATATATTTT	CASSAHRSSGNTIYF
TRBV30	TRBJ1-1	15	few	.	TGTGCCTGGAGCGTGGCGGGACGGATGAACACTGAAGCTTTCTTT	CAWSVAGRMNTEAFF
TRBV7-9	TRBJ2-5	12	many	.	TGTGCCAGCAGCTTAGCGCTTGAGACCCAGTACTTC	CASSLALETQYF
TRBV2	TRBJ2-7	14	.	.	TGTGCCAGCACCTTGGGGGACGGTTACTACGAGCAGTACTTC	CASTLGDGYYEQYF
TRBV7-2	TRBJ1-2	14	few	.	TGTGCCAGCAGATCCACCGGCGGCTTCTATGGCTACACCTTC	CASRSTGGFYGYTF
TRBV3-1	TRBJ1-1	14	few	.	TGTGCCAGCAGCCAAGATCCCAGGGGCACTGAAGCTTTCTTT	CASSQDPRGTEAFF
TRBV20-1	TRBJ1-5	17	many	TRBD1	TGCAGTGCTCTGGACAGGAGTCGTGGCACTAGCAATCAGCCCCAGCATTTT	CSALDRSRGTSNQPQHF
TRBV9	TRBJ2-7	14	many	TRBD1	TGTGCCAGCGGCCCGGGACAGGGATCCTACGAGCAGTACTTC	CASGPGQGSYEQYF
TRBV12-3/TRBV12-4	TRBJ2-7	14	many	.	TGTGCCAGCAGTCAGGTCCTTAGCTCCTACGAGCAGTACTTC	CASSQVLSSYEQYF
TRBV30	TRBJ1-6	15	.	.	TGTGCCTGGAGTCATACCGGGACGGGGAATTCACCCCTCCACTTT	CAWSHTGTGNSPLHF
TRBV9	TRBJ2-1	14	.	.	TGTGCCAGCACCCGGACTAACAGAGGCCATGAGCAGTTCTTC	CASTRTNRGHEQFF
TRBV12-3/TRBV12-4	TRBJ1-6	13	many	.	TGTGCCAGCAGCGACATCCATAATTCACCCCTCCACTTT	CASSDIHNSPLHF
TRBV11-2	TRBJ2-1	16	few	TRBD2	TGTGCCAGCAGTAACCCCGGGACTAGCGCTTACAATGAGCAGTTCTTC	CASSNPGTSAYNEQFF
TRBV25-1	TRBJ2-1	15	.	.	TGTGCCAGCAGTAGCCCGACACTTACCGACAATGAGCAGTTCTTC	CASSSPTLTDNEQFF
TRBV29-1	TRBJ1-2	15	.	TRBD1	TGCAGCGCCGGGACAGGAGGTTTGAAGAACTATGGCTACACCTTC	CSAGTGGLKNYGYTF
TRBV20-1	TRBJ1-6	14	few	TRBD1	TGCAGTGCTAGGGACAGGGGGTATAATTCACCCCTCCACTTT	CSARDRGYNSPLHF
TRBV7-8	TRBJ1-1	15	few	.	TGTGCCAGCAGCTTAGCGCCCCCCAGGAGCCCTGAAGCTTTCTTT	CASSLAPPRSPEAFF
TRBV7-8	TRBJ1-1	17	.	.	TGTGCCAGCAGCTTAGATGGGCGTAGCAGGGTGAACACTGAAGCTTTCTTT	CASSLDGRSRVNTEAFF
TRBV20-1	TRBJ2-1	17	once	TRBD2	TGCAGTGCTAGAGTCGCTAGCGGGGAGAGCTCCTACAATGAGCGGTTCTTC	CSARVASGESSYNERFF
TRBV7-2	TRBJ1-2	13	many	TRBD1	TGTGCCAGCAGCGAGGGACAGAGATATGGCTACACCTTC	CASSEGQRYGYTF
TRBV11-2	TRBJ2-5	16	few	TRBD2	TGTGCCAGCAGCCTCGGGACTAGCGGGGCGGGGGAGACCCAGTACTTC	CASSLGTSGAGETQYF
TRBV25-1	TRBJ1-2	10	.	.	TGTGCCAGCAGTGAGTCTAAAAACACCTTC	CASSESKNTF
TRBV20-1	TRBJ1-5	12	many	.	TGCAGTGCGGCTGGACAGAATCAGCCCCAGCATTTT	CSAAGQNQPQHF